This TCR beta chain was captured by sequencing in a study of pediatric ulcerative colitis. General study results and limits: Total lymphocyte DNA, not sorted subsets, was the template. Compared with controls, ulcerative colitis showed greater blood-rectum clone sharing. No controls had the two rectal clonotypes shared by ulcerative colitis patients.

Germline loops: CDR1 SGHTA, CDR2 FQGNSA. Trimming at V came to 5 bases and at J to 2 bases, leaving 9 bases not matched to a gene. The CDR3 length is 16 residues. Sequenced by immunoSEQ multiplex PCR; TCRdb stores in-frame clones only, minus some. The sample has approximately 32,000 clones; around 82% are singletons. A single count supports this clone. Its antigen remains unknown. The clonotype comes from a boy between 10 and 17 years old with severe ulcerative colitis. The material sequenced was blood. The chain combines TRBV7-2 with TRBJ1-5; 7 positions agree with TRBD1. CDR3 coding DNA: TGTGCCAGCAGCCAATGGGGAGGGGGCGGCAATCAGCCCCAGCATTTT. Translating gives CASSQWGGGGNQPQHF.